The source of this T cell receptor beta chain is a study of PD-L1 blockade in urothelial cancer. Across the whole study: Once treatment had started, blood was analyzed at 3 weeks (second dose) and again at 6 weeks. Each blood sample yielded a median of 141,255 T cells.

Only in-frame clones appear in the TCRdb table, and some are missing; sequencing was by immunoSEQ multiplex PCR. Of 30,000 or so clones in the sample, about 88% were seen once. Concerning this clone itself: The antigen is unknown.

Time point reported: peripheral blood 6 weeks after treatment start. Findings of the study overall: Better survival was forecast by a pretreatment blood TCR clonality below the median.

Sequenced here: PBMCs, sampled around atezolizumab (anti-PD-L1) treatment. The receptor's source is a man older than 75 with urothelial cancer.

The chain's CDR3 is CASSSSGGTDTQYF. The CDR3 coding sequence is TGTGCCAGTAGTTCTAGCGGGGGCACAGATACGCAGTATTTT. The V call is TRBV19, the J call TRBJ2-3; 9 positions match TRBD2. The CDR3 is 14 amino acids. V lost 5 bases, J lost 1 base, and 1 base stayed unmatched. Germline V gene lookup returns CDR1 LNHDA and CDR2 SQIVND (reference sequence).